This T cell receptor (beta chain) was identified in a study of identical twins (dated by TCRdb to about 2016). Regarding the complete study: TCR alpha and beta repertoires from monozygotic twins, unrelated adults of various ages and cord blood were deep-sequenced to test whether fetal clonotypes persist. Replicate twin experiments were performed at different times using different library preparation protocols to rule out contamination.

Libraries were built with 5' RACE. The reads were generated on an Illumina HiSeq 2000. A universal primer binding site was added through template switching, and the final cDNA carried a unique molecular identifier so that TCR cDNA molecules could be counted accurately. Specific primers in the conserved constant-segment region were used to synthesize first-strand cDNA for TCR alpha and beta chains. To control for contamination, every cDNA library carried two barcodes: a SMART-Mk sample barcode plus Illumina barcodes. TruSeq adapter sequences, together with Illumina sample barcodes, were added in two successive PCR steps. The TCR alpha and beta cDNA libraries were sequenced on the Illumina HiSeq platform using custom primers. The authors' analysis ran thus. Raw reads were processed with MiGEC to extract unique molecular identifiers, and MiXCR was used to determine CDR3 positions. Recombination models were inferred per individual with the repgenHMM and IGoR tools using an EM algorithm. Shared clonotype analysis was performed with the tcR package in R, normalizing sharing by the product of cloneset sizes. To study raw recombination without the effects of thymic and clonal selection, out-of-frame nonproductive sequences were analyzed. TCRdb handled the public reads itself, with Q25 trimming in fastp and clone calling in MiXCR, and kept productive beta chains. Each entry merges the rows of one CDR3 protein and shows their most common DNA and genes. None of the V and J calls come from the authors' own analysis; TCRdb made them. Counted in this sample were some 1,700,000 distinct CDR3 sequences; 25% to 35% of them appeared once. The ten top clones hold 0.25% to 0.3% of the sample.

What the authors observed across the whole study: Because the same donors could not be followed over many years, conclusions were based on cross-sectional statistical analysis. Out-of-frame TCR alpha sharing in monozygotic twins was systematically underestimated by recombination models, whereas sharing between unrelated individuals was in agreement with the recombination models. In beta out-of-frame sequences, excess twin sharing was weaker, because having fewer shared sequences lowered the signal-to-noise ratio. Compared with coincidental sharing between unrelated individuals, an excess of low generation-probability sequences was observed among out-of-frame TCR alpha sequences shared between twins. Zero-insertion analyses could be partly confounded by invariant T cells such as MAIT and iNKT, though diverse VJ usage argued against such confounding for most clonotypes. Abundant cord blood beta clonotypes carried fewer insertions; young adult naive repertoires showed a weaker similar trend, while memory repertoires showed none.

About this clonotype itself: Its cognate antigen has yet to be identified. No base quality information exists; no much larger clone differs at one position.

Trimming removed 4 bases from V and 7 bases from J, leaving 18 bases between the germline ends. The CDR3 goes from the cysteine to the phenylalanine over 15 residues. Only CDR3 DNA remains: 45 bases, in frame from the first base. The germline V gene sets CDR1 to SGHRS and CDR2 to YFSETQ. Every donor in the study was a healthy Caucasian. The TCR was taken from a newborn girl in good health. Sequenced sample: cord blood. The rearrangement combines TRBV5-1 with TRBJ1-5; the D gene is perhaps TRBD1, on 6 matching bases. The DNA sequence is TGCGCCAGCAGCCGTCGGGGGGGCCCTAGACAGCCCCAGCATTTT. This sequence encodes CASSRRGGPRQPQHF. Here the CDR3 is joined to the reference TRBV5-1 and TRBJ1-5 genes, and the full variable domain is: KAGVTQTPRYLIKTRGQQVTLSCSPISGHRSVSWYQQTPGQGLQFLFEYFSETQRNKGNFPGRFSGRQFSNSRSEMNVSTLELGDSALYLCASSRRGGPRQPQHFGDGTRLSIL.